The 16 T cell receptor beta chains reported below all come from one sample, sequenced in a study of blood T cell repertoires in COVID-19. Method: immunoSEQ multiplex PCR; TCRdb's copy keeps in-frame clones and lacks some. Counted here are around 84,000 clones, more than 75% occurring once; the ten biggest clones make up about 7.8%. The sequenced sample consisted of peripheral blood. Receptor source: a man at least 80 years old with active or convalescent COVID-19.

V is TRBV15 and J is TRBJ2-7, with TRBD1 matching 8 bases. The germline CDR1 and CDR2 sequences are LNHNV and YYDKDF (reference sequence). The CDR3 has 15 residues. V shed 3 bases, J shed 3 bases, and the junction held 7 bases outside the gene matches. The CDR3 DNA follows: TGTGCCACCAGCAGGGACAGGGCGAAGGTCTACGAGCAGTACGTC. Its protein is CATSRDRAKVYEQYV.

For this clone: This specimen includes other DNA sequences encoding the same CDR3. The chain employs TRBV5-1 and TRBJ2-6; D perhaps matches TRBD2 (7 bases). CDR3 length equals 15 residues. V was trimmed by 2 bases and J by 4 bases, leaving 10 bases between them. CDR1 and CDR2 from the germline V gene are SGHRS and YFSETQ. CDR3 protein: CASSLRGAGANVLTF. The CDR3 DNA is TGCGCCAGCAGCTTACGGGGGGCGGGGGCCAACGTCCTGACTTTC. Drawing the rest from reference TRBV5-1 and TRBJ2-6, the complete variable domain is KAGVTQTPRYLIKTRGQQVTLSCSPISGHRSVSWYQQTPGQGLQFLFEYFSETQRNKGNFPGRFSGRQFSNSRSEMNVSTLELGDSALYLCASSLRGAGANVLTFGAGSRLTVL.

This clone was recorded a few times. This chain connects TRBV18 to TRBJ1-4, with D unresolved. The V end was cut by 6 bases, the J end by 12 bases, with 20 bases between. Germline V gene lookup returns CDR1 KGHSH and CDR2 LQKENI. This CDR3 has 14 amino acids. DNA for the CDR3: TGTGCCAGCTCCAATTTAGGCTCGGAGGGAGAACTGTTTTTT. Translating it yields CASSNLGSEGELFF.

The V and J genes are TRBV24-1 and TRBJ2-2, with D possibly being TRBD1 (6 bases). CDR1 and CDR2 (germline): KGHDR, SFDVKD. Trimming pared 9 bases from V and 1 base from J, leaving 8 bases between. The CDR3 is 13 amino acids. Here the CDR3 reads CATAQGNTGELFF. Here the CDR3 DNA reads TGTGCCACCGCACAGGGGAACACCGGGGAGCTGTTTTTT.

The chain is built from TRBV5-1 and TRBJ1-3, with 7 bases aligning to TRBD1. CDR3 length: 13 amino acids. The junction had 2 bases not matched to a gene; V was cut back by 4 bases and J by 4 bases. Germline CDR1 reads SGHRS; CDR2 reads YFSETQ. The CDR3 reads CASSKGQGNTIYF. DNA for the CDR3: TGCGCCAGCAGCAAGGGACAGGGAAACACCATATATTTT. Full variable domain (rest looked up from reference TRBV5-1 and TRBJ1-3): KAGVTQTPRYLIKTRGQQVTLSCSPISGHRSVSWYQQTPGQGLQFLFEYFSETQRNKGNFPGRFSGRQFSNSRSEMNVSTLELGDSALYLCASSKGQGNTIYFGEGSWLTVV.

The chain carries TRBV29-1 and TRBJ2-5; TRBD2 matches at 10 bases. The CDR3 sequence is 18 residues long. Germline V gene data show CDR1 as SQVTM and CDR2 as ANQGSEA. V lost 2 bases and J lost 3; bases outside the gene matches: 15. The CDR3 protein is CSVELGLAGAPNKETQYF. CDR3 coding DNA: TGCAGCGTTGAACTCGGTCTAGCGGGGGCGCCAAACAAAGAGACCCAGTACTTC.

V and J are TRBV4-2 and TRBJ2-1; 9 bases match TRBD2. The CDR3 totals 18 residues. V was pared by 1 base and J by 3 bases, with 10 bases of the junction left unmatched. Germline CDR1 is LGHNA and CDR2 is YNFKEQ. CDR3 in amino acids: CASSQVIGLAGIYNEQFF. CDR3 sequence (DNA): TGTGCCAGCAGCCAAGTCATAGGCCTAGCGGGAATCTACAATGAGCAGTTCTTC.

The rearrangement joins TRBV5-1 to TRBJ2-1, with TRBD1 as a possible D gene (6 bases). The CDR3 covers 19 residues. The germline V gene has CDR1 SGHRS and CDR2 YFSETQ. V dropped 6 bases and J dropped 6 bases, with 31 bases sitting between them. The CDR3 region has the DNA TGCGCCAGCAACCTTCTCAGGGGTCCTAGGGCGTTACGAGGCAATGAGCAGTTCTTC. Its protein is CASNLLRGPRALRGNEQFF.

The CDR3 nucleotides are TGTGCCAGCAGACCGGGACTGCCCGGAGGGCCCCAGCATTTT. Translating it yields CASRPGLPGGPQHF. The V gene is TRBV28, the J gene TRBJ1-5, with D possibly being TRBD1 (5 bases). In germline, CDR1 is MDHEN, CDR2 SYDVKM. CDR3 length: 14 amino acids. V was trimmed by 6 bases and J by 9 bases, leaving 18 bases between them.

The chain combines TRBV28 with TRBJ1-1; the match to TRBD1 covers 7 bases. The CDR3 extends over 14 amino acids. Germline V gene lookup returns CDR1 MDHEN and CDR2 SYDVKM. After removal of 4 bases from V and 0 bases from J, the junction contained 2 bases not matched to a gene. Here the CDR3 DNA reads TGTGCCAGCAGTTACAGGGGCCTGAACACTGAAGCTTTCTTT. This gives the protein CASSYRGLNTEAFF. Full variable domain (rest looked up from reference TRBV28 and TRBJ1-1): DVKVTQSSRYLVKRTGEKVFLECVQDMDHENMFWYRQDPGLGLRLIYFSYDVKMKEKGDIPEGYSVSREKKERFSLILESASTNQTSMYLCASSYRGLNTEAFFGQGTRLTVV.

The rearrangement joins TRBV5-1 to TRBJ1-2; D gene uncertain. Trimming cost V 0 bases and J 3 bases, with 9 bases left between them. The CDR3 length is 14 residues. Germline V CDR1 and CDR2: SGHRS, YFSETQ. This chain's CDR3 is CASSLDGGDYGYTF. In DNA form, the CDR3 reads TGCGCCAGCAGCTTGGACGGAGGAGACTATGGCTACACCTTC.

J is TRBJ1-3 and V is TRBV6-6; D possibly corresponds to TRBD1 (5 bases). Per germline, CDR1 MNHNY and CDR2 SVGAGI (reference sequence). V dropped 11 bases and J dropped 2 bases, with 13 bases sitting between them. The CDR3 loop spans 13 amino acids. The CDR3 spells CAHGRGAGNTIYF. CDR3 in DNA: TGTGCCCATGGGCGGGGGGCTGGAAACACCATATATTTT.

This chain connects TRBV3-1 (or the pseudogene TRBV3-2) to TRBJ2-2; TRBD2 aligns across 8 bases. From germline, CDR1 is LGHDT and CDR2 YNNKEL (reference sequence). The CDR3 is made up of 16 amino acids. V shed 6 bases and J 1 base; nucleotides not matched to a gene: 7. The CDR3 region has the DNA TGTGCCAGCAGACCCCGACTAGCGTTGAACACCGGGGAGCTGTTTTTT. This codes for CASRPRLALNTGELFF.

The gene calls are TRBV6-6 and TRBJ2-3; 7 bases are shared with TRBD2. CDR1 and CDR2 (germline): MNHNY, SVGAGI (reference sequence). CDR3 length: 15 amino acids. Trimming at V came to 5 bases and at J to 3 bases, leaving 8 bases not matched to a gene. In DNA, the CDR3 is TGTGCCAGCAGTATACTAGCGTCTTCTACAGATACGCAGTATTTT. Its protein is CASSILASSTDTQYF.

The chain uses TRBV28 and TRBJ1-2; a weak D match, TRBD1 (5 bases). CDR1 is MDHEN and CDR2 is SYDVKM in the germline V gene. Trimming took off 3 bases at V and 8 bases at J, with 22 bases between the two ends. This CDR3 spans 16 amino acids. The CDR3 reads CASSFPAMRQTRGYTF. CDR3 nucleotide sequence: TGTGCCAGCAGTTTCCCGGCGATGAGACAGACGAGGGGCTACACCTTC.

The chain couples TRBV4-2 to TRBJ1-2; the match to TRBD1 covers 9 bases. V was clipped by 4 bases and J by 6 bases; unmatched bases: 6. Germline CDR1 reads LGHNA; CDR2 reads YNFKEQ. This CDR3 spans 14 amino acids. Written as DNA, the CDR3 is TGTGCCAGCAGCCGGGACAGGGAAAAGCATGGCTACACCTTC. Translation: CASSRDREKHGYTF.